The clone carrying this T cell receptor beta chain has at least ten counts. This sample was included in a study of T cells after yellow fever vaccination. MiXCR was run by TCRdb on the 5' RACE reads, yielding one entry per CDR3 protein. The sample comprises about 340,000 distinct CDR3 sequences, 8.7% of which are singletons, and roughly 18% rests with the top ten. The germline V gene encodes CDR1 LGHNA and CDR2 YSLEER. This CDR3 is 19 amino acids long. V was cut by 0 bases and J by 4 bases, with 25 bases left in between. This receptor was identified in a man younger than 35 who received the YFV17D yellow fever vaccine. This chain joins TRBV4-3 and TRBJ2-7, with D tentatively TRBD1 or TRBD2 (7 bases each). Sequences were derived from PBMCs, sampled on the day of the first yellow fever vaccination. CDR3: CASSQESLHRGQGGYEQYF. DNA of the CDR3: TGCGCCAGCAGCCAAGAGTCCCTTCACCGGGGCCAGGGGGGGTACGAGCAGTACTTC.